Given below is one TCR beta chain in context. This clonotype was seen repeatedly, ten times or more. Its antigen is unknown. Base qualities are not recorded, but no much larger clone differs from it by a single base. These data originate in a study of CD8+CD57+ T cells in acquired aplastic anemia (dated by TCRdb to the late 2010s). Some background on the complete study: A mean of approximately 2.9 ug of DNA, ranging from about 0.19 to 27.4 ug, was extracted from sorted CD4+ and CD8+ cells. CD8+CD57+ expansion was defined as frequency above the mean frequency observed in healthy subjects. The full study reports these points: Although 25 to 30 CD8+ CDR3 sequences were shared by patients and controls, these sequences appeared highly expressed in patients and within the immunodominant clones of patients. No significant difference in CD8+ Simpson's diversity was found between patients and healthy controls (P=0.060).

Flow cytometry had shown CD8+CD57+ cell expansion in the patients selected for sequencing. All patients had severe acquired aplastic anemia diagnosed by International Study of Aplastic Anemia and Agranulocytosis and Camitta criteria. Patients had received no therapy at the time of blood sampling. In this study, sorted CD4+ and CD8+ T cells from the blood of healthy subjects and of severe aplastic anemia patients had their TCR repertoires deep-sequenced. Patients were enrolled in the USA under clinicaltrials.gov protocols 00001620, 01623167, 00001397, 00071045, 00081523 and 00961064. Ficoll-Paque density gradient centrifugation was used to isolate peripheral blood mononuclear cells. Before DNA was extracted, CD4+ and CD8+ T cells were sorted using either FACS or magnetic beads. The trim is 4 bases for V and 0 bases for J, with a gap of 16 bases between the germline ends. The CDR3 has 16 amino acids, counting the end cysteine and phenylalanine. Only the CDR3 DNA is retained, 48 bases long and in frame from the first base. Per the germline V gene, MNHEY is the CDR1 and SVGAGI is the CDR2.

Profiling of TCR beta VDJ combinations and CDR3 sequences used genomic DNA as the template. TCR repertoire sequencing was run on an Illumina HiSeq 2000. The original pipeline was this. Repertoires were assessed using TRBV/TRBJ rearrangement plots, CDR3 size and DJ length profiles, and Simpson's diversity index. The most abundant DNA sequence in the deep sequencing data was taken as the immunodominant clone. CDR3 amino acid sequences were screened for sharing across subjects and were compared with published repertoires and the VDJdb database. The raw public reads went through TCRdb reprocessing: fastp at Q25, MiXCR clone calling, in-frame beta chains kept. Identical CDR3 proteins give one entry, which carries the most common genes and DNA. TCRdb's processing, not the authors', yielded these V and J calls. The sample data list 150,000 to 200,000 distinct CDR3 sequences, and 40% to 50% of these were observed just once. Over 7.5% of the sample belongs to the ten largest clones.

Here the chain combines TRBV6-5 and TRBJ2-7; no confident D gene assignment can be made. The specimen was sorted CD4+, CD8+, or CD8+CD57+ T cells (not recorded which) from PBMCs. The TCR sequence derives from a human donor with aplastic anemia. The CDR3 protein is CASSFPSGWLSYEQYF. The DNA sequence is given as TGTGCCAGCAGTTTCCCGTCCGGTTGGCTCTCCTACGAGCAGTACTTC.